The T cell receptor beta chain described here comes from a study of cytomegalovirus exposure and HLA in healthy donors. Looked up from germline, CDR1 is SGHTS and CDR2 is YDEGEE. V shed 0 bases, J shed 1 base, and the junction held 5 bases outside the gene matches. The CDR3 totals 19 residues. The PCR had 60 Vbeta and 13 Jbeta primers. The method was immunoSEQ multiplex PCR; TCRdb's version includes in-frame clones alone and lacks a portion of them. The sample lists about 80,000 clones, approximately 80% occurring once. The source material was PBMCs. The genes are TRBV5-8 and TRBJ2-2; 14 bases are a match to TRBD2. This sequence was found in a human donor in good health. The CDR3 DNA reads TGTGCCAGCAGCTTGGCCCGACTAGCGGGGGGGATGAACACCGGGGAGCTGTTTTTT. Translating gives CASSLARLAGGMNTGELFF.